The rows below give T cell receptor beta chains drawn from one sample of a study of OX40 agonist ivuxolimab in advanced cancers. Data came from immunoSEQ multiplex PCR; TCRdb stores just in-frame clones and leaves some out. This sample yields some 97,000 clones, of which 89% are seen a single time; around 0.16% belongs to the top ten. Source: CD4+ or CD8+ T cells sorted from blood, taken in a trial of the OX40 agonist ivuxolimab. Receptors were obtained from an adult with an advanced solid tumor such as melanoma, head and neck, liver or kidney cancer. The CDR3 runs from the conserved cysteine through the conserved F or W. A clone size is listed for some rows: how often the clone was seen (once, few, many), or a class if it is expanded.

j_gene,abundance,v_gene,CDR3aa
TRBJ1-2,.,TRBV19,CASSSTASTQGGYTF
TRBJ2-1,.,TRBV10-3,CAISDSGGPYNEQFF
TRBJ1-2,.,TRBV6-5,CASRTTGSNYGYTF
TRBJ1-2,.,TRBV7-9,CASSLSQGYGYTF
TRBJ1-1,.,TRBV2,CASSLKQGFNTEAFF
TRBJ2-3,.,TRBV27,CASSSPGTDTQYF
TRBJ1-1,few,TRBV28,CASTPRGYSTEAFF
TRBJ2-5,.,TRBV6-5,CASRAGGLLETQYF
TRBJ2-2,.,TRBV5-1,CASSPFGRPNTGELFF
TRBJ2-1,.,TRBV19,CASSQQTAGEQFF
TRBJ2-7,.,TRBV27,CASSLLAGAYEQYF
TRBJ1-1,.,TRBV7-9,CASSLGGTWAEAFF
TRBJ1-5,.,TRBV28,CASGFSGAPGQPQHF
TRBJ2-1,.,TRBV15,CATSRVGGPGNEQFF
TRBJ1-2,.,TRBV5-6,CASSESRNYGYTF
TRBJ2-5,.,TRBV19,CASSADRALGEQYF
TRBJ2-7,.,TRBV29-1,CSVTGQGPYEQYF
TRBJ2-7,once,TRBV9,CASSVGDKDYEQYF
TRBJ2-5,.,TRBV30,CAWREDGPPYF
TRBJ1-2,few,TRBV7-3,CASSLRGDGYTF
TRBJ2-4,.,TRBV10-2,CASTSRTGSIAKNIQYF
TRBJ1-3,.,TRBV6-5,CASGQSGNTIYF
TRBJ1-2,.,TRBV2,CASSDGDSLANYGYTF
TRBJ1-1,.,TRBV14,CASSQRTGRKTEAFF
TRBJ2-1,.,TRBV27,CASRDPAGASNHEQFF
TRBJ2-3,.,TRBV7-2,CASSPWGGVADTQYF
TRBJ2-7,.,TRBV7-8,CASSLLTSYEQYF
TRBJ2-1,.,TRBV7-3,CASSANRVNEQFF